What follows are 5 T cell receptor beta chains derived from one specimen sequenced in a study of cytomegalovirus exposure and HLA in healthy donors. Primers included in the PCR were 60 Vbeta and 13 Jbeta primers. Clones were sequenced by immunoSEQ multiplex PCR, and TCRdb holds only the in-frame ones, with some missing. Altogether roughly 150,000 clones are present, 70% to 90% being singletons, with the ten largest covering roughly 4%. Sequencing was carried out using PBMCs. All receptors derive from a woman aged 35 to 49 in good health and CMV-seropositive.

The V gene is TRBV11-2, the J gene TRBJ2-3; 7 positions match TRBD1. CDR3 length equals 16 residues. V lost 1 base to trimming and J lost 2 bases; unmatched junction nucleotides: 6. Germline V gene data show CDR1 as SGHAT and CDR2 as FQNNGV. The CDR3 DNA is TGTGCCAGCAGCTTAGGGACAGGCCAAAACACAGATACGCAGTATTTT. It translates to CASSLGTGQNTDTQYF. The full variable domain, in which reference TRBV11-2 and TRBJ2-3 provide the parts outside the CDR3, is EAGVAQSPRYKIIEKRQSVAFWCNPISGHATLYWYQQILGQGPKLLIQFQNNGVVDDSQLPKDRFSAERLKGVDSTLKIQPAKLEDSAVYLCASSLGTGQNTDTQYFGPGTRLTVL.

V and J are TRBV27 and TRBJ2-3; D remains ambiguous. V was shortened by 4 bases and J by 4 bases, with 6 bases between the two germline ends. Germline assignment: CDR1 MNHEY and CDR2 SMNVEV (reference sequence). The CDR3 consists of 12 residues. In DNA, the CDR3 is TGTGCCAGCAGTTCCTTTTCAGATACGCAGTATTTT. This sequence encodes CASSSFSDTQYF.

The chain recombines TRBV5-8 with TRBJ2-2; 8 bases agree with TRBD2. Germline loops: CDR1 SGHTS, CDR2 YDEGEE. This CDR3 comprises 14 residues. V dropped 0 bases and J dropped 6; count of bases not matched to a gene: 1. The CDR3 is CASSLAGGAGELFF. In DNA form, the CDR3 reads TGTGCCAGCAGCTTGGCCGGGGGGGCCGGGGAGCTGTTTTTT.

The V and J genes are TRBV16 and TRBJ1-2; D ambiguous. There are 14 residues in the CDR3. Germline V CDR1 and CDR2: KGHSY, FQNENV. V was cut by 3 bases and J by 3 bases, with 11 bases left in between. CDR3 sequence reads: CASSQEGSDYGYTF. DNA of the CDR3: TGTGCCAGCAGCCAGGAGGGTTCCGACTATGGCTACACCTTC.

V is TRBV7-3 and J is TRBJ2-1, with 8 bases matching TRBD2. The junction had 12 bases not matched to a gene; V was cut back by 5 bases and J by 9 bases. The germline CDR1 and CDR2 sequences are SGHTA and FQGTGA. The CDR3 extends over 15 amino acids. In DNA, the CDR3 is TGTGCCAGCAGCGCGGGGACTAGGGACCAGGGTGAGCAGTTCTTC. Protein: CASSAGTRDQGEQFF.